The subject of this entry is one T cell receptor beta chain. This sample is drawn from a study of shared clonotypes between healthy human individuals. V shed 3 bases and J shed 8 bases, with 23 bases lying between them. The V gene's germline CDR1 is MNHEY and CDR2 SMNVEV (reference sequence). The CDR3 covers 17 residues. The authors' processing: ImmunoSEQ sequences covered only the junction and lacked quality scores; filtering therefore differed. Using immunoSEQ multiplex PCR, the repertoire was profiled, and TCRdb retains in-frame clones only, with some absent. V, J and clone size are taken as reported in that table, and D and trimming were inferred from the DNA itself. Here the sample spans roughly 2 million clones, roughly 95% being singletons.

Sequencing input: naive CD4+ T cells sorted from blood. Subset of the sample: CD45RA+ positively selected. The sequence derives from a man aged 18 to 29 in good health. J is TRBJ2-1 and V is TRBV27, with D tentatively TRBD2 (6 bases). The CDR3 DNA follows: TGTGCCAGCAGTTTGGGACCCAGAGGGACTTTAATGTATGAGCAGTTCTTC. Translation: CASSLGPRGTLMYEQFF.